Shown below are 27 T cell receptor beta chains from a single sample sequenced in a study of molecular identifiers for immune sequencing clone quantification. One entry per CDR3 protein results from TCRdb running MiXCR on the PCR reads. This sample yields around 480,000 distinct CDR3 sequences, of which roughly a fifth are seen a single time; around 0.84% belongs to the top ten. The specimen was naive CD8+ T cells from blood, with Jurkat cell RNA spiked in. Subset in this sample: FACS-sorted CD8+CD4-CCR7+CD45RA+ naive T cells. The receptors shown here come from a human donor in good health. Some libraries in this study had Jurkat cell RNA spiked in.

This rearrangement joins TRBV7-9 to TRBJ2-2, with 11 bases that match TRBD2. This CDR3 has 18 residues. Germline CDR1 SEHNR, CDR2 FQNEAQ (reference sequence). Trimming took 5 bases from V and 2 from J; bases not matched to a gene: 10. CDR3 region: CASSPRVAGGKNTGELFF. As DNA, the CDR3 is TGTGCCAGCAGCCCCCGAGTAGCGGGAGGGAAAAACACCGGGGAGCTGTTTTTT.

This clonotype was counted between two and nine times. The chain links TRBV11-2 to TRBJ2-1; 9 nucleotides agree with TRBD1. The CDR3 spans 16 residues. V lost 8 bases and J lost 6; bases outside the gene matches: 14. Germline loops: CDR1 SGHAT, CDR2 FQNNGV. The CDR3 spells CASDGPGQGEANEQFF. The CDR3 nucleotides read TGTGCCAGCGACGGGCCGGGACAGGGTGAGGCCAATGAGCAGTTCTTC. The whole variable domain, remainder taken from reference TRBV11-2 and TRBJ2-1, is EAGVAQSPRYKIIEKRQSVAFWCNPISGHATLYWYQQILGQGPKLLIQFQNNGVVDDSQLPKDRFSAERLKGVDSTLKIQPAKLEDSAVYLCASDGPGQGEANEQFFGPGTRLTVL.

As regards this clonotype: An end of the junction differs from the germline gene, which may be a read error. This rearrangement joins TRBV19 to TRBJ1-4, with D tentatively TRBD1 (5 bases). The length of the CDR3 is 14 residues. CDR1 and CDR2 from the germline V gene are LNHDA and SQIVND (reference sequence). CDR3 nucleotide sequence: TGTGCCAGTAATATAGTCCCAGGGAGCGAAAAACTGTTTTTT. It is translated as CASNIVPGSEKLFF.

This clonotype was counted many times. The CDR3 nucleotides are TGCAGTGCTAGAGATCCGACTAGCGGGGGGTTGAATGAGCAGTTCTTC. This codes for CSARDPTSGGLNEQFF. This chain uses TRBV20-1 with TRBJ2-1; 13 bases are a match to TRBD2. Germline trimming cut 0 bases from V and 7 bases from J; bases unmatched to any gene: 6. The CDR3 length is 16 residues. Germline V gives CDR1 DFQATT, CDR2 SNEGSKA (reference sequence).

This clonotype was seen only a few times. V and J are TRBV6-2 or TRBV6-3 and TRBJ1-1; D call uncertain. Per the germline V gene, CDR1 is MNHEY and CDR2 is SVGEGT. Trimming cost V 5 bases and J 6 bases, with 13 bases left between them. The CDR3 has 13 amino acids. This CDR3 is CASSPLPGAEAFF. As DNA, the CDR3 is TGTGCCAGCAGTCCTCTCCCTGGGGCTGAAGCTTTCTTT.

This clonotype was seen many times. The chain's CDR3 is CASSQIQGSLSNEQFF. The CDR3 coding sequence is TGCGCCAGCAGCCAAATACAGGGGTCCTTGAGCAATGAGCAGTTCTTC. This chain uses TRBV4-1 with TRBJ2-1, with 7 bases that match TRBD1. J lost 6 bases, V lost 2 bases, and 10 bases had no gene match. The CDR3 is 16 residues long. Germline V gene lookup returns CDR1 MGHRA and CDR2 YSYEKL.

The chain has TRBV3-1 and TRBJ2-7; no clear D gene. The ends were cut back, 4 bases at V and 0 bases at J, with 19 bases in the middle. Germline values: CDR1 LGHDT, CDR2 YNNKEL (reference sequence). This CDR3 has 17 amino acids. CDR3 sequence (DNA): TGTGCCAGCAGCCCCTACTCTCCGATAGAAAGCTCCTACGAGCAGTACTTC. Translating it yields CASSPYSPIESSYEQYF.

The chain recombines TRBV6-5 with TRBJ1-1; no clear D. The CDR3 runs to 12 residues. The V gene's germline CDR1 is MNHEY and CDR2 SVGAGI. With 5 bases removed from V and 6 bases from J, the gap between germline ends came to 10 bases. The CDR3 coding sequence is TGTGCCAGCAGTCCAACCCAAGCTGAAGCTTTCTTT. Its translation: CASSPTQAEAFF.

V usage is TRBV6-4 and J usage is TRBJ2-1; 7 positions agree with TRBD1. Germline V gene data show CDR1 as MRHNA and CDR2 as SNTAGT. The length of the CDR3 is 16 residues. With 0 bases clipped from V and 3 bases from J, the junction kept 5 bases outside the gene matches. The CDR3 spells CASSDSFWDSYNEQFF. In DNA, the CDR3 is TGTGCCAGCAGTGACTCCTTCTGGGACAGCTACAATGAGCAGTTCTTC.

Concerning this clonotype: This sequence may be a read error, since a much larger clone differs from it by one base. As the CDR3 is not closed by the conserved phenylalanine or tryptophan, this likely results from a read error. The gene calls are TRBV11-2 and TRBJ2-5; weak D call: TRBD1 (6 bases). The V and J ends lost 5 bases and 5 bases respectively, with 21 bases between them. Per the germline V gene, CDR1 is SGHAT and CDR2 is FQNNGV. The CDR3 spans 16 residues. CDR3 sequence: CASSRVTGSKGETQYL. The DNA for the CDR3 is TGTGCCAGCAGCCGCGTCACAGGGTCAAAGGGGGAGACCCAGTACCTC.

The chain carries TRBV20-1 and TRBJ2-1; D is perhaps TRBD2 (6 bases). Germline CDR1 DFQATT, CDR2 SNEGSKA (reference sequence). Trimming left V 6 bases short and J 5 bases short, with 14 bases between. The CDR3 has 13 amino acids. CDR3 protein: CSAGDSLDNEQFF. The CDR3 region has the DNA TGCAGTGCCGGGGACTCCCTGGACAATGAGCAGTTCTTC.

In its sample, this clonotype was seen a few times. This chain joins TRBV20-1 and TRBJ2-3; a weak D match, TRBD2 (5 bases). Between the trimmed V and J ends, which lost 0 bases and 6 bases, there was a span of 13 bases. The CDR3 totals 14 residues. Per germline, CDR1 DFQATT and CDR2 SNEGSKA (reference sequence). The DNA of the CDR3 is TGCAGTGCTAGAGATGCAGCGGCCCGGGATACGCAGTATTTT. As protein: CSARDAAARDTQYF.

Many counts were recorded for this clonotype. This rearrangement joins TRBV12-3 or TRBV12-4 to TRBJ1-5; 11 bases are shared with TRBD1. Losses at the gene ends were 6 bases for V and 6 bases for J; bases not matched to a gene: 4. The length of the CDR3 is 14 residues. CDR3 sequence reads: CASRWTGGVQPQHF. The DNA for the CDR3 is TGTGCCAGCAGGTGGACAGGGGGCGTTCAGCCCCAGCATTTT.

The chain has TRBV9 and TRBJ2-5; 7 nucleotides align to TRBD2. V lost 3 bases and J lost 3; bases outside the gene matches: 5. CDR1 is SGDLS and CDR2 is YYNGEE in the germline V gene. This CDR3 contains 14 residues. The CDR3 here is CASSGGGGEETQYF. The CDR3 nucleotides are TGTGCCAGCAGCGGGGGGGGGGGGGAAGAGACCCAGTACTTC.

Comment on this clonotype: A much larger clone lies one base from this, so it may be a read error. Here the CDR3 omits its conserved ending phenylalanine or tryptophan, so a read error is the likely source. The rearrangement links TRBV27 to TRBJ2-7, with D perhaps matching TRBD1 (6 bases). Germline V gene data show CDR1 as MNHEY and CDR2 as SMNVEV (reference sequence). The CDR3 spans 13 residues. The CDR3 region has the DNA TGTGCCAGCAGTTACAGGGCCTCCCACGAGCAGTACCTC. Encoded protein: CASSYRASHEQYL.

This clonotype was counted ten times or more. CDR3: CSVNGQGNTEAFF. The CDR3 DNA follows: TGCAGCGTGAATGGACAGGGTAACACTGAAGCTTTCTTT. The chain joins TRBV29-1 to TRBJ1-1; 8 nucleotides line up with TRBD1. CDR1 and CDR2 (germline): SQVTM, ANQGSEA. The V gene end was trimmed by 6 bases and the J gene end by 2 bases; junction bases not matched to a gene: 5. The length of the CDR3 is 13 residues.

This clonotype was counted ten times or more. The chain is built from TRBV27 and TRBJ2-1; 11 bases are shared with TRBD2. Germline lookup yields CDR1 MNHEY and CDR2 SMNVEV (reference sequence). The length of the CDR3 is 15 residues. V lost 3 bases, J lost 6 bases, and 4 bases stayed unmatched. This CDR3 is CASSFGLAGGNEQFF. The CDR3 coding sequence is TGTGCCAGCAGTTTCGGGCTAGCGGGGGGCAATGAGCAGTTCTTC.

This clonotype was seen ten or more times. The genes are TRBV7-9 and TRBJ2-3, with D hard to call. There are 16 residues in the CDR3. V was cut by 5 bases and J by 7 bases, with 22 bases left in between. Germline-derived CDR1 and CDR2 are SEHNR and FQNEAQ (reference sequence). DNA of the CDR3: TGTGCCAGCAGCCCCCGGGCAGGAGCCAGTTTGAATACGCAGTATTTT. Translated: CASSPRAGASLNTQYF.

This chain links TRBV12-5 with TRBJ2-6; D perhaps matches TRBD1 (6 bases). V shed 6 bases and J shed 2 bases, with 11 bases lying between them. The V gene's germline CDR1 is LGHNT and CDR2 FRNRAP. The CDR3 loop spans 15 amino acids. The DNA of the CDR3 is TGTGCTAGTGGGCGAACAGGGACTGGGGCCAACGTCCTGACTTTC. Translation: CASGRTGTGANVLTF.

In this sample, this clonotype turned up a few times. This may arise from a read error, as a much more abundant clone is one base away. V is TRBV28 and J is TRBJ2-7; D gene ambiguous. The CDR3 is made up of 13 amino acids. Germline V gives CDR1 MDHEN, CDR2 SYDVKM. Trimming stripped 6 bases from V and 2 bases from J, with 11 bases between. The CDR3 is CASSPTRPYEQYF. The CDR3, as DNA: TGTGCCAGCAGCCCGACAAGGCCCTACGAGCAGTACTTC.

This clonotype was seen more than once but under ten times. The chain links TRBV9 to TRBJ2-3, with a tentative D call TRBD2 (5 bases). The CDR3 runs 14 residues. The V gene's germline CDR1 is SGDLS and CDR2 YYNGEE. V lost 1 base to trimming and J lost 6 bases, with 12 bases between them. CDR3 region: CASSVKGVWDTQYF. The CDR3 region has the DNA TGTGCCAGCAGCGTAAAGGGAGTTTGGGATACGCAGTATTTT.

A note on this clonotype: A much larger clone differs by one base, so this may be a read error. The chain combines TRBV19 with TRBJ1-6; no clear D. Germline loops: CDR1 LNHDA, CDR2 SQIVND (reference sequence). The CDR3 has 13 amino acids. Trimming cost V 6 bases and J 5 bases, with 8 bases left between them. CDR3 sequence (DNA): TGTGCCAGTAGAGGTAGAAATAATTCACCCCTCCACTTT. It translates to CASRGRNNSPLHF. Variable domain in full (rest from reference TRBV19 and TRBJ1-6): DGGITQSPKYLFRKEGQNVTLSCEQNLNHDAMYWYRQDPGQGLRLIYYSQIVNDFQKGDIAEGYSVSREKKESFPLTVTSAQKNPTAFYLCASRGRNNSPLHFGNGTRLTVT.

A word on this clonotype: Being one base from a much bigger clone, this may be a read error. The chain combines TRBV5-6 with TRBJ2-5, with TRBD2 identical over 12 bases. Per germline, CDR1 SGHDT and CDR2 YYEEEE. Trimming took 1 base from V and 6 from J; bases not matched to a gene: 10. The CDR3 is 17 residues long. CDR3: CASSLFRTSGVEKTQYF. DNA for the CDR3: TGTGCCAGCAGCTTGTTCCGGACTAGCGGGGTGGAAAAGACCCAGTACTTC. Complete variable domain (other parts from reference TRBV5-6 and TRBJ2-5): DAGVTQSPTHLIKTRGQQVTLRCSPKSGHDTVSWYQQALGQGPQFIFQYYEEEERQRGNFPDRFSGHQFPNYSSELNVNALLLGDSALYLCASSLFRTSGVEKTQYFGPGTRLLVL.

The count of this clonotype is one. A much larger clone lies a single base off, so this may be a read error. This sequence joins TRBV7-9 and TRBJ1-1, with 10 nucleotides matching TRBD1. This CDR3 comprises 16 residues. V shed 7 bases and J 2 bases; nucleotides not matched to a gene: 10. Per the germline V gene, CDR1 is SEHNR and CDR2 is FQNEAQ (reference sequence). In DNA form, the CDR3 reads TGTGCCAGCACAAAAGGACAGGGGGATGAAAACACTGAAGCTTTCTTT. It translates to CASTKGQGDENTEAFF.

Ten or more counts support this clonotype. The chain couples TRBV28 to TRBJ2-3, with 13 bases identical to TRBD2. The CDR3 has 19 residues. With 3 bases clipped from V and 5 bases from J, the junction kept 14 bases outside the gene matches. Germline V gene sequence: CDR1 MDHEN, CDR2 SYDVKM. CDR3 nucleotides: TGTGCCAGCAGTTTCCCGAGCTCCGGACTAGCGGGAGTTAAAGATACGCAGTATTTT. Its protein product is CASSFPSSGLAGVKDTQYF. The variable domain in full, with the rest retrieved from reference TRBV28 and TRBJ2-3, is DVKVTQSSRYLVKRTGEKVFLECVQDMDHENMFWYRQDPGLGLRLIYFSYDVKMKEKGDIPEGYSVSREKKERFSLILESASTNQTSMYLCASSFPSSGLAGVKDTQYFGPGTRLTVL.

The chain is built from TRBV3-1 and TRBJ2-3, with 9 bases aligning to TRBD1. Losses at the gene ends were 7 bases for V and 1 base for J; bases not matched to a gene: 6. CDR3 length equals 15 residues. CDR1 is LGHDT and CDR2 is YNNKEL in the germline V gene (reference sequence). CDR3 loop: CASTTGGLGTDTQYF. CDR3 sequence (DNA): TGTGCCAGCACCACAGGGGGCCTGGGCACAGATACGCAGTATTTT.

The J gene is TRBJ1-2, the V gene TRBV4-3, with 7 bases lining up with TRBD1. CDR1 and CDR2 from the germline V gene are LGHNA and YSLEER. The trim removed 1 base at V and 3 bases at J, leaving 5 bases unmatched. CDR3 length equals 15 residues. CDR3 DNA: TGCGCCAGCAGCCAAGTGGGCACAGGGGACTATGGCTACACCTTC. Translation: CASSQVGTGDYGYTF.